These 5 T cell receptor beta chains were sequenced from one sample in a study of cytomegalovirus exposure and HLA in healthy donors. Both 60 Vbeta primers and 13 Jbeta primers went into the PCR. Libraries were prepared by immunoSEQ multiplex PCR; TCRdb keeps only in-frame clonotypes and omits some of them. The sample yields about 100,000 clones, approximately 82% seen once. The material sequenced was PBMCs. The receptor set was obtained from a woman aged 18-29 years in good health and CMV-seronegative.

J is TRBJ1-2 and V is TRBV28, with 8 bases aligning to TRBD1. J was trimmed by 7 bases and V by 2 bases; bases with no gene match: 9. Germline CDR1 MDHEN, CDR2 SYDVKM. The CDR3 is 15 amino acids. The CDR3 is CASSLQGARIGGYTF. CDR3 sequence (DNA): TGTGCCAGCAGTTTACAGGGGGCGCGGATCGGTGGCTACACCTTC.

V is TRBV29-1 and J is TRBJ2-7; weak D call: TRBD1 (5 bases). The CDR3 contains 14 residues. V lost 6 bases and J lost 0, with 15 bases in between. Germline V gives CDR1 SQVTM, CDR2 ANQGSEA. The CDR3 coding sequence is TGCAGCGTCCTTCCAGACAGTAACTCCTACGAGCAGTACTTC. This codes for CSVLPDSNSYEQYF.

This clone was recorded a few times. The chain recombines TRBV6-1 with TRBJ2-3; 8 bases agree with TRBD1. The CDR3 is made up of 15 amino acids. Unmatched junction bases numbered 6, after V lost 3 bases and J lost 4 bases. Germline CDR1 and CDR2: MNHNS and SASEGT. CDR3 bases: TGTGCCAGCAGTGAGGGACAGGTTGCCCCAGATACGCAGTATTTT. This codes for CASSEGQVAPDTQYF.

Only one count was recorded for this clone. V is TRBV6-5 and J is TRBJ2-1; TRBD2 matches 7 bases. The CDR3 extends over 14 amino acids. J gave up 0 bases and V 4 bases, and 0 bases lay outside the gene matches. Germline assignment: CDR1 MNHEY and CDR2 SVGAGI. CDR3 amino acids: CASSSGGSYNEQFF. The CDR3 bases are TGTGCCAGCAGTTCGGGGGGCTCCTACAATGAGCAGTTCTTC.

This chain joins TRBV6-5 and TRBJ2-7, with 7 bases that match TRBD1. Germline V lookup: CDR1 MNHEY, CDR2 SVGAGI. The CDR3 sequence is 13 residues long. V lost 6 bases to trimming and J lost 6 bases; unmatched junction nucleotides: 8. The CDR3 loop reads CASSRDSRFEQYF. The CDR3 region has the DNA TGTGCCAGCAGCCGGGACAGCCGGTTCGAGCAGTACTTC.